The 15 T cell receptor beta chains reported below all come from one sample, sequenced in a study of cytomegalovirus exposure and HLA in healthy donors. PCR was performed using 60 Vbeta and 13 Jbeta primers. TCRdb's table, derived via immunoSEQ multiplex PCR, lists solely in-frame clones and lacks some. The repertoire table contains over 100,000 clones. Sequencing used PBMCs. These receptors all come from a man between 18 and 29 years old in good health and CMV-seronegative.

The chain carries TRBV10-3 and TRBJ2-2; D possibly corresponds to TRBD2 (5 bases). Trimming pared 4 bases from V and 4 bases from J, leaving 10 bases between. In germline, CDR1 is ENHRY, CDR2 SYGVKD. The CDR3 covers 14 residues. The CDR3 region is CAISGASPTGELFF. Here the CDR3 DNA reads TGTGCCATCAGTGGGGCTAGCCCCACCGGGGAGCTGTTTTTT.

J is TRBJ2-5 and V is TRBV6-4, with D unclear. V dropped 2 bases and J dropped 3 bases, with 7 bases sitting between them. Germline V gives CDR1 MRHNA, CDR2 SNTAGT. The CDR3 runs 13 residues. The CDR3 DNA follows: TGTGCCAGCAGTGACGGTAGAAAAGAGACCCAGTACTTC. Protein: CASSDGRKETQYF.

V is TRBV19 and J is TRBJ2-5; no clear D gene. The DNA end lines up better with TRBJ2-7; the J call may be wrong. The CDR3 is made up of 13 amino acids. Germline CDR1 LNHDA, CDR2 SQIVND (reference sequence). CDR3 bases: TGTGCCAGTAGTATAGAGGTGAGCTACGAGCAGTACTTC. This sequence encodes CASSIEVSYEQYF.

CDR3 residues: CASSRDRVSTEAFF. The CDR3 nucleotides are TGTGCCAGCAGTCGGGACAGGGTTAGCACTGAAGCTTTCTTT. This chain joins TRBV6-6 and TRBJ1-1; 9 bases fit TRBD1. Germline V CDR1 and CDR2: MNHNY, SVGAGI (reference sequence). V was pared by 5 bases and J by 4 bases, with 5 bases of the junction left unmatched. The CDR3 has 14 residues.

This rearrangement joins TRBV6-5 to TRBJ1-3; 8 nucleotides agree with TRBD1. J gave up 8 bases and V 0 bases, and 9 bases lay outside the gene matches. Per the germline V gene, CDR1 is MNHEY and CDR2 is SVGAGI. The CDR3 has 16 residues. CDR3: CASSYSAQGAGDTIYF. CDR3 sequence (DNA): TGTGCCAGCAGTTACTCCGCCCAGGGGGCCGGTGACACCATATATTTT.

Note on this clone: The junction does not match germline at one end; this may be a read error. The rearrangement links TRBV7-7 to TRBJ2-2; 9 bases match TRBD1. Germline CDR1 is SSHAT and CDR2 is FNYEAQ (reference sequence). CDR3 length: 15 residues. The CDR3 here is CASSLTGGNTGELFF. In nucleotides, the CDR3 is TGTGCTAGCAGCCTAACAGGGGGCAACACCGGGGAGCTGTTTTTT.

The CDR3 nucleotides read TGTGCCAGCAGCTGGGACAGTAACACCGGGGAGCTGTTTTTT. This codes for CASSWDSNTGELFF. This sequence joins TRBV7-3 and TRBJ2-2, with TRBD1 matching over 7 bases. The CDR3 runs to 14 residues. The V and J ends lost 4 bases and 2 bases, in that order; junction bases with no gene match: 1. In germline, CDR1 is SGHTA, CDR2 FQGTGA.

This chain uses TRBV5-1 with TRBJ2-2; 8 bases match TRBD1. The junction had 6 bases not matched to a gene; V was cut back by 2 bases and J by 6 bases. The CDR3 loop spans 15 amino acids. CDR1 SGHRS and CDR2 YFSETQ come from the germline V gene. The CDR3 DNA sequence: TGCGCCAGCAGCTTTAAAGGACAGGGTGCCGGGGAGCTGTTTTTT. Translation gives CASSFKGQGAGELFF.

The rearrangement joins TRBV6-1 to TRBJ1-2, with D hard to call. V dropped 2 bases and J dropped 5 bases, with 18 bases sitting between them. Per germline, CDR1 MNHNS and CDR2 SASEGT. The CDR3 spans 16 residues. The CDR3 sequence: CASSEYLAGQAYGYTF. The CDR3, as DNA: TGTGCCAGCAGTGAATATTTGGCGGGCCAGGCGTATGGCTACACCTTC.

The chain combines TRBV2 with TRBJ1-5, with a tentative D call TRBD1 (6 bases). Between the trimmed V and J ends, which lost 11 bases and 5 bases, there was a span of 13 bases. Germline lookup yields CDR1 SNHLY and CDR2 FYNNEI. The CDR3 loop spans 12 amino acids. CDR3 residues: CAAGGGDQPQHF. For the CDR3, the DNA is TGTGCCGCGGGGGGCGGGGATCAGCCCCAGCATTTT.

The genes are TRBV19 and TRBJ1-1; TRBD1 is a possible D gene (6 bases). This CDR3 region has 12 residues. CDR1 and CDR2 from the germline V gene are LNHDA and SQIVND (reference sequence). V was clipped by 4 bases and J by 8 bases, with 11 bases between them. The CDR3 region has the DNA TGTGCCAGTAGTACAGGACAGCCGGAAGCTTTCTTT. Residues: CASSTGQPEAFF. The whole variable domain, filled in from reference TRBV19 and TRBJ1-1, reads DGGITQSPKYLFRKEGQNVTLSCEQNLNHDAMYWYRQDPGQGLRLIYYSQIVNDFQKGDIAEGYSVSREKKESFPLTVTSAQKNPTAFYLCASSTGQPEAFFGQGTRLTVV.

The rearrangement uses TRBV19 and TRBJ1-4; D is undetermined. Per the germline V gene, CDR1 is LNHDA and CDR2 is SQIVND (reference sequence). The CDR3 has 16 amino acids. The germline V and J ends were trimmed by 5 bases and 0 bases, with 13 bases remaining between them. This CDR3 reads CASSDWTGATNEKLFF. In DNA form, the CDR3 reads TGTGCCAGTAGTGACTGGACTGGCGCAACTAATGAAAAACTGTTTTTT.

The chain recombines TRBV28 with TRBJ1-5; 10 bases map to TRBD1. The germline CDR1 and CDR2 sequences are MDHEN and SYDVKM. V shed 4 bases and J 6 bases; nucleotides not matched to a gene: 6. The CDR3 runs to 15 residues. Here the CDR3 DNA reads TGTGCCAGCAGTTCCCCGACAGGGGGCAGTCAGCCCCAGCATTTT. Translated, it gives CASSSPTGGSQPQHF.

The chain couples TRBV7-2 to TRBJ1-4; 10 bases agree with TRBD1. V lost 4 bases, J lost 6 bases, and 11 bases stayed unmatched. The CDR3 extends over 17 amino acids. Germline loops: CDR1 SGHTA, CDR2 FQGNSA. The CDR3 DNA follows: TGTGCCAGCAGCTCCATACTGAGGGGACAGGGGTATGAAAAACTGTTTTTT. This encodes CASSSILRGQGYEKLFF.

The chain has TRBV5-6 and TRBJ2-1; 7 bases are a match to TRBD2. Germline V gene lookup returns CDR1 SGHDT and CDR2 YYEEEE. The CDR3 sequence is 15 residues long. J was trimmed by 4 bases and V by 2 bases; bases with no gene match: 6. This CDR3 is CASSFGTTTYNEQFF. In DNA, the CDR3 is TGTGCCAGCAGCTTCGGGACTACTACTTACAATGAGCAGTTCTTC.